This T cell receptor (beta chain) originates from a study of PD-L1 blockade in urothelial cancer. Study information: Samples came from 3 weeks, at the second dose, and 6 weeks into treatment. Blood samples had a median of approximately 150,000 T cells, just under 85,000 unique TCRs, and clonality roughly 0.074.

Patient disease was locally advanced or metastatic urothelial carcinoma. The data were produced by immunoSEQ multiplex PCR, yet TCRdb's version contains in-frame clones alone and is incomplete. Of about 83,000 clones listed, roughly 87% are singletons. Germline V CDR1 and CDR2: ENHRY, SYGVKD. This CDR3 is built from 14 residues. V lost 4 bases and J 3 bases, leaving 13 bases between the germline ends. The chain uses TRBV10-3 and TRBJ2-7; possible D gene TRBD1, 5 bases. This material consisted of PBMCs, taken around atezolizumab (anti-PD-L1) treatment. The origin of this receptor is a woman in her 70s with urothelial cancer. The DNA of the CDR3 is TGTGCCATCAGTGGCCGGAAGGGGCACTACGAGCAGTACTTC. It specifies CAISGRKGHYEQYF.